This TCR beta chain was profiled in a study of post-analysis software for immune sequencing data. Study background: In terms of disease course, relapsing-remitting, secondary progressive and progressive-relapsing multiple sclerosis were included.

Notes on this clonotype: The antigen remains unidentified.

Trimming took 6 bases from V and 4 from J, leaving 19 bases between them. This CDR3 is built from 15 residues. The germline V gene encodes CDR1 SNHLY and CDR2 FYNNEI. Study outcomes and limitations: Relative to controls, patients had five TRBV segments at higher frequency, with TRBV5-6, TRBV5-1 and TRBV20-1 among these. Versus controls, multiple sclerosis patients showed significantly lower diversity (normalized Chao1). Clustering by F measure revealed strong co-clustering among samples prepared together in one batch.

TCR beta libraries were prepared from cDNA with unique molecular identifiers. T cells numbering roughly 0.95 to 11 million gave rise to some 500,000 cDNA molecules. One entry per CDR3 protein, called by TCRdb with MiXCR from the PCR reads. The profile shows approximately 400,000 distinct CDR3 sequences, 30% to 45% of them singletons. Source material: blood. V usage is TRBV2 and J usage is TRBJ2-7; the D gene could be TRBD1 or TRBD2 (7 bases each). This TCR was recovered from a girl aged 5 to 17 with multiple sclerosis. The CDR3 coding sequence is TGTGCCAGCAGGCTCCAGGGGGGAGCGGGATACGAGCAGTACTTC. It translates to CASRLQGGAGYEQYF.